These 24 T cell receptor beta chains share one sample of origin, sequenced in a study of shared clonotypes between healthy human individuals. Produced via immunoSEQ multiplex PCR; TCRdb's table is partial and in-frame only. The top ten hold approximately 0.13% of the sample, which has 2 million or so clones, 90% to 95% seen once. Input material: naive CD4+ T cells sorted from blood. As to subset: CD45RA+ positively selected. The receptors derive from a man aged 18 to 30 in good health.

The sample holds a few counts of this clone. The gene calls are TRBV2 and TRBJ2-5; perhaps TRBD2 as D (5 bases). The germline gives CDR1 SNHLY, CDR2 FYNNEI. The length of the CDR3 is 15 residues. Trimming left V 4 bases short and J 5 bases short, with 17 bases between. This chain's CDR3 is CASSARGRSGETQYF. In nucleotides, the CDR3 is TGTGCCAGCAGTGCTCGAGGGAGATCGGGGGAGACCCAGTACTTC.

V is TRBV7-9 and J is TRBJ2-3, with D perhaps TRBD2 (5 bases). The V end was cut by 7 bases, the J end by 5 bases, with 19 bases between. CDR1 is SEHNR, CDR2 FQNEAQ, per germline (reference sequence). There are 15 residues in the CDR3. This CDR3 reads CASTIRGLNVDTQYF. The CDR3 bases are TGTGCCAGCACTATTCGGGGTCTCAACGTAGATACGCAGTATTTT.

V gene TRBV11-2 combines with J gene TRBJ2-2; D remains ambiguous. The CDR3 extends over 14 amino acids. Germline CDR1 reads SGHAT; CDR2 reads FQNNGV. Trimming shortened V by 5 bases and J by 2 bases, and 9 bases separated the two germline ends. The CDR3 sequence is CASSPRPNTGELFF. DNA for the CDR3: TGTGCCAGCAGCCCTCGACCTAACACCGGGGAGCTGTTTTTT.

About this clone itself: The sample contains more than one DNA sequence encoding this CDR3. The chain joins TRBV4-1 to TRBJ1-2; 7 nucleotides agree with TRBD1. The germline CDR1 and CDR2 sequences are MGHRA and YSYEKL. V shed 0 bases and J 2 bases; nucleotides not matched to a gene: 3. This CDR3 is built from 15 residues. The DNA of the CDR3 is TGCGCCAGCAGCCAAGACGGGACAGCCAACTATGGCTACACCTTC. Protein sequence: CASSQDGTANYGYTF.

The genes are TRBV28 and TRBJ1-1; possible D gene TRBD1, 5 bases. The CDR3 spans 16 residues. Germline lookup yields CDR1 MDHEN and CDR2 SYDVKM. V was cut by 5 bases and J by 2 bases, with 18 bases left in between. CDR3 sequence (DNA): TGTGCCAGCAGTCCCAGGCCCCCGGGGGTAAACACTGAAGCTTTCTTT. It is translated as CASSPRPPGVNTEAFF.

As regards this clone: An end of the junction differs from the germline gene, which may be a read error. The chain couples TRBV6-5 to TRBJ2-7, with 7 bases that match TRBD1. The CDR3 has 12 residues. From germline, CDR1 is MNHEY and CDR2 SVGAGI. DNA of the CDR3: TGTGCCAGCAACGACGGCGTGGGGACAGAAAACTTC. Translated, it gives CASNDGVGTENF.

This clone was counted a single time. V and J are TRBV5-6 and TRBJ2-3; D possibly corresponds to TRBD2 (6 bases). The length of the CDR3 is 14 residues. Germline CDR1 is SGHDT and CDR2 is YYEEEE. V was shortened by 4 bases and J by 6 bases, with 15 bases between the two germline ends. DNA of the CDR3: TGTGCCAGCAGCCTGCGTGCGGGATCCGATACGCAGTATTTT. Encoded protein: CASSLRAGSDTQYF.

The rearrangement uses TRBV19 and TRBJ2-1; 8 bases map to TRBD2. V gave up 7 bases and J gave up 7 bases; unmatched junction bases: 9. This CDR3 has 14 amino acids. The germline CDR1 and CDR2 sequences are LNHDA and SQIVND (reference sequence). The CDR3 reads CASTSTSGSNEQFF. Here the CDR3 DNA reads TGTGCCAGTACGAGCACTAGCGGATCGAATGAGCAGTTCTTC.

The chain employs TRBV10-3 and TRBJ2-1, with D possibly being TRBD1 (5 bases). This CDR3 has 13 residues. The ends were cut back, 2 bases at V and 8 bases at J, with 10 bases in the middle. Germline V lookup: CDR1 ENHRY, CDR2 SYGVKD. Here the CDR3 DNA reads TGTGCCATCAGTGAGCAGGGTTTCGATGAGCAGTTCTTC. Amino acid sequence: CAISEQGFDEQFF.

The chain joins TRBV18 to TRBJ2-3, with TRBD2 as a possible D gene (5 bases). Trimming took 2 bases from V and 4 from J, leaving 10 bases between them. The V gene's germline CDR1 is KGHSH and CDR2 LQKENI. This CDR3 comprises 14 residues. CDR3 in amino acids: CASSPLGSADTQYF. The CDR3 region has the DNA TGTGCCAGCTCACCATTAGGGAGCGCAGATACGCAGTATTTT.

This chain joins TRBV11-2 and TRBJ1-2; D is undetermined. V was trimmed by 0 bases and J by 8 bases, leaving 13 bases between them. CDR3 length: 14 residues. Germline-derived CDR1 and CDR2 are SGHAT and FQNNGV. The CDR3 loop reads CASSLEAGMAGYTF. The CDR3 DNA reads as TGTGCCAGCAGCTTAGAGGCGGGAATGGCGGGCTACACCTTC. Full variable domain (rest looked up from reference TRBV11-2 and TRBJ1-2): EAGVAQSPRYKIIEKRQSVAFWCNPISGHATLYWYQQILGQGPKLLIQFQNNGVVDDSQLPKDRFSAERLKGVDSTLKIQPAKLEDSAVYLCASSLEAGMAGYTFGSGTRLTVV.

This clone came up once. The same CDR3 arises from other DNA sequences in this sample as well. The V and J genes are TRBV12-5 and TRBJ2-7; tentatively, D is TRBD2 (5 bases). Trimming shortened V by 1 base and J by 2 bases, and 6 bases separated the two germline ends. The CDR3 loop spans 13 amino acids. From germline, CDR1 is LGHNT and CDR2 FRNRAP. The DNA of the CDR3 is TGTGCTAGTGGTTTGGGCGGGCCCTACGAGCAGTACTTC. Its translation: CASGLGGPYEQYF. Supplemented by reference TRBV12-5 and TRBJ2-7, the full variable domain reads DARVTQTPRHKVTEMGQEVTMRCQPILGHNTVFWYRQTMMQGLELLAYFRNRAPLDDSGMPKDRFSAEMPDATLATLKIQPSEPRDSAVYFCASGLGGPYEQYFGPGTRLTVT.

CDR3 nucleotides: TGTGCCAGCAGTTTACGGGGGGCCATCTACGAGCAGTACTTC. Protein product: CASSLRGAIYEQYF. The chain carries TRBV27 and TRBJ2-7, with D maybe TRBD2 (7 bases). This CDR3 contains 14 residues. The germline V and J ends were trimmed by 2 bases and 3 bases, with 11 bases remaining between them. Germline CDR1 MNHEY, CDR2 SMNVEV (reference sequence).

The rearrangement joins TRBV6-5 to TRBJ1-6; 8 bases are shared with TRBD1. The length of the CDR3 is 13 residues. Germline V gene lookup returns CDR1 MNHEY and CDR2 SVGAGI. The trim removed 6 bases at V and 10 bases at J, leaving 5 bases unmatched. CDR3 in DNA: TGTGCCAGCAGGAGGACAGGGCCCTCACCCCTCCACTTT. Translation: CASRRTGPSPLHF.

The genes are TRBV13 and TRBJ2-1, with 15 bases matching TRBD2. CDR3 length: 18 amino acids. V lost 0 bases and J lost 4; bases outside the gene matches: 4. Per germline, CDR1 PRHDT and CDR2 FYEKMQ (reference sequence). In nucleotides, the CDR3 is TGTGCCAGCAGCTTAGGAGGACTAGCGGGAGGGTCATACAATGAGCAGTTCTTC. It is translated as CASSLGGLAGGSYNEQFF.

The V call is TRBV7-9, the J call TRBJ2-1, with 9 nucleotides matching TRBD2. CDR1 and CDR2 (germline): SEHNR, FQNEAQ (reference sequence). This CDR3 has 14 amino acids. With V trimmed by 2 bases and J by 4 bases, 0 bases remained unmatched. Here the CDR3 reads CASSLSGGYNEQFF. The CDR3 bases are TGTGCCAGCAGCTTAAGCGGGGGGTACAATGAGCAGTTCTTC.

This clone appeared once. This chain uses TRBV5-1 with TRBJ2-7; TRBD1 aligns across 7 bases. Looked up from germline, CDR1 is SGHRS and CDR2 is YFSETQ. V lost 0 bases, J lost 4 bases, and 13 bases stayed unmatched. The CDR3 runs to 17 residues. CDR3 in DNA: TGCGCCAGCAGCTTGGACACAGGGGAATTGGCCGGATACGAGCAGTACTTC. Translated: CASSLDTGELAGYEQYF.

J is TRBJ1-1 and V is TRBV6-1, with 7 bases matching TRBD1. The V segment lost 3 bases and the J segment 4 bases; nucleotides outside the gene matches: 5. Germline V CDR1 and CDR2: MNHNS, SASEGT. This CDR3 is built from 14 residues. The DNA of the CDR3 is TGTGCCAGCAGTGAGGGGGACAGTCCCACTGAAGCTTTCTTT. It yields the protein CASSEGDSPTEAFF.

This rearrangement joins TRBV6-5 to TRBJ1-2; D possibly corresponds to TRBD1 (5 bases). There are 13 residues in the CDR3. V lost 8 bases to trimming and J lost 3 bases, with 13 bases between them. The germline V gene has CDR1 MNHEY and CDR2 SVGAGI. CDR3 loop: CASRMGLDYGYTF. CDR3 DNA sequence: TGTGCCAGCCGCATGGGGCTAGACTATGGCTACACCTTC.

Turning to this clone: The identical CDR3 is also encoded by other nucleotide sequences in the sample. The rearrangement links TRBV10-3 to TRBJ2-7, with 9 bases fitting TRBD1. V was clipped by 9 bases and J by 0 bases; unmatched bases: 3. The V gene's germline CDR1 is ENHRY and CDR2 SYGVKD. This CDR3 has 13 amino acids. The CDR3 region is CAIGQGTSYEQYF. The DNA of the CDR3 is TGTGCCATAGGACAGGGGACCTCCTACGAGCAGTACTTC.

Notes on this clone: At the DNA level, this CDR3 is encoded by other sequences in the same sample as well. The CDR3 spells CASSPSGRETQYF. CDR3 coding DNA: TGTGCCAGCTCACCGTCAGGGAGGGAGACCCAGTACTTC. This chain links TRBV18 with TRBJ2-5; perhaps TRBD2 as D (6 bases). Germline CDR1 KGHSH, CDR2 LQKENI. Trimming left V 3 bases short and J 5 bases short, with 10 bases between. CDR3 length: 13 amino acids.

V and J are TRBV11-2 and TRBJ2-1; the match to TRBD1 covers 8 bases. The CDR3 runs 16 residues. Germline V gene sequence: CDR1 SGHAT, CDR2 FQNNGV. The V gene end was trimmed by 0 bases and the J gene end by 5 bases; junction bases not matched to a gene: 6. This CDR3 reads CASSLDWTGNNNEQFF. CDR3 DNA sequence: TGTGCCAGCAGCTTAGATTGGACAGGGAATAACAATGAGCAGTTCTTC.

The rearrangement uses TRBV23-1 and TRBJ1-4; TRBD1 might be the D (6 bases). TRBV23-1 is noted as an ORF with a role that remains uncertain. Trimming took 6 bases from V and 4 from J, leaving 9 bases between them. The CDR3 loop spans 13 amino acids. In nucleotides, the CDR3 is TGCGCCAGCAGGAACAGGGATAATGAAAAACTGTTTTTT. It yields the protein CASRNRDNEKLFF.

This chain uses TRBV13 with TRBJ2-7, with TRBD2 matching 8 bases. J lost 3 bases, V lost 2 bases, and 9 bases had no gene match. There are 16 residues in the CDR3. Germline V CDR1 and CDR2: PRHDT, FYEKMQ (reference sequence). CDR3 protein: CASSLIGGGRIYEQYF. In nucleotides, the CDR3 is TGTGCCAGCAGCTTAATTGGGGGCGGGAGGATCTACGAGCAGTACTTC. The full variable domain, with the rest looked up from reference TRBV13 and TRBJ2-7, is AAGVIQSPRHLIKEKRETATLKCYPIPRHDTVYWYQQGPGQDPQFLISFYEKMQSDKGSIPDRFSAQQFSDYHSELNMSSLELGDSALYFCASSLIGGGRIYEQYFGPGTRLTVT.